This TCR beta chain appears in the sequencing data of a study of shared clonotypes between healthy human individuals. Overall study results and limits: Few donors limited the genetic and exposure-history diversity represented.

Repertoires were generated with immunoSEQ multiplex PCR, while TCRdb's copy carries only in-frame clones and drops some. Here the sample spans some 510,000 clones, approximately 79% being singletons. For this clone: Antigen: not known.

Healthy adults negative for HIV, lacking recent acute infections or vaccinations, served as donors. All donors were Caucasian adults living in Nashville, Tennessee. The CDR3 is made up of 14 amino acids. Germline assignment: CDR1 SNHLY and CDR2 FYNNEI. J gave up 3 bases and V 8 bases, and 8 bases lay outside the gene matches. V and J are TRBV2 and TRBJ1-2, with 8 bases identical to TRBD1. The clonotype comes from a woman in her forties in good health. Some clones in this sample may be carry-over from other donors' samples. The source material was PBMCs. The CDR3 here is CASSRQGFDYGYTF. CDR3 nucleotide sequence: TGTGCCAGCTCCAGACAGGGGTTTGACTATGGCTACACCTTC.